These T cell receptor beta chains were read from a single sample in a study of blood T cell repertoires in COVID-19. Generated by immunoSEQ multiplex PCR, the TCRdb table keeps only in-frame clones and is missing some. The table has about 150,000 clones, about 85% seen once. Specimen: peripheral blood. These receptor sequences come from a human donor in a cohort sampled during active COVID-19. Each CDR3 is given with its conserved first and last residue. The order of the fields is CDR3 protein, CDR3 DNA, clone size, V gene, J gene, D gene. D genes are given only for firm matches. Size is stated for part of the rows, as once, few or many counts, or as a class when the clone is expanded.

CASIPAGAGQPQHF	TGTGCCAGCATCCCAGCAGGGGCCGGACAGCCCCAGCATTTT	NA	TRBV7-2	TRBJ1-5	NA
CASSQGFSNGYTF	TGTGCCAGCAGCCAAGGGTTTAGTAATGGCTACACCTTC	NA	TRBV3-1/TRBV3-2	TRBJ1-2	NA
CSVGTSAYNEQFF	TGCAGCGTTGGAACTAGCGCTTACAATGAGCAGTTCTTC	NA	TRBV29-1	TRBJ2-1	TRBD2
CASSSGQGYEQYF	TGTGCCAGCAGTTCGGGACAGGGCTACGAGCAGTACTTC	NA	TRBV6-2/TRBV6-3	TRBJ2-7	TRBD1
CASSFSVGGNTEAFF	TGTGCCAGCAGTTTTTCAGTAGGAGGGAACACTGAAGCTTTCTTT	NA	TRBV28	TRBJ1-1	NA
CASGLALNTGELFF	TGTGCCAGCGGACTAGCTTTGAACACCGGGGAGCTGTTTTTT	NA	TRBV7-9	TRBJ2-2	TRBD2
CASSLVGQGVSGNTIYF	TGTGCCAGCAGCTTAGTGGGTCAGGGGGTCTCTGGAAACACCATATATTTT	NA	TRBV7-2	TRBJ1-3	TRBD1
CATSDRTGLGEQYF	TGTGCCACCAGTGATAGGACAGGGCTCGGCGAGCAGTACTTC	NA	TRBV24-1	TRBJ2-7	TRBD1
CASSKKGQFSPLHF	TGTGCCAGCAGTAAGAAGGGGCAGTTTTCACCCCTCCACTTT	once	TRBV6-5	TRBJ1-6	NA
CAISDPRDRPGGYTF	TGTGCCATCAGTGACCCTAGGGACAGGCCGGGTGGCTACACCTTC	NA	TRBV10-3	TRBJ1-2	TRBD1
CASSQDQSTYEQYF	TGCGCCAGCAGCCAAGATCAGTCGACCTACGAGCAGTACTTC	NA	TRBV4-3	TRBJ2-7	NA
CASSLNEATGELFF	TGTGCCAGCAGCTTAAACGAGGCGACCGGGGAGCTGTTTTTT	NA	TRBV7-7	TRBJ2-2	NA
CASRFWAGCNQPQHF	TGTGCAAGTCGCTTCTGGGCAGGCTGTAATCAGCCCCAGCATTTT	NA	TRBV12-2	TRBJ1-5	NA
CASSPRNNEQFF	TGTGCCAGCAGTCCTAGAAACAATGAGCAGTTCTTC	NA	TRBV28	TRBJ2-1	NA
CAISESTAGNLDYGYTF	TGTGCCATCAGTGAGTCGACGGCGGGGAACCTTGACTATGGCTACACCTTC	NA	TRBV10-3	TRBJ1-2	NA
CASSKTDYGYTF	TGTGCCAGTAGTAAGACAGACTATGGCTACACCTTC	NA	TRBV19	TRBJ1-2	NA
CASSRGGSSYNEQFF	TGTGCCAGTAGTCGGGGGGGTAGCTCCTACAATGAGCAGTTCTTC	NA	TRBV19	TRBJ2-1	TRBD2